A single sample is the source of the 19 T cell receptor beta chains below, sequenced in a study of shared clonotypes between healthy human individuals. Profiled with immunoSEQ multiplex PCR; TCRdb holds only in-frame clones, not every one. The table has some 490,000 clones, approximately 84% seen once. Sequenced material: PBMCs. The receptor set was obtained from a woman in her thirties or forties in good health. Some clones in this sample may be carry-over from other donors' samples.

The chain employs TRBV6-6 and TRBJ2-1; 7 nucleotides agree with TRBD1. The CDR3 length is 15 residues. The ends lost 5 bases at V and 8 bases at J; junction bases unmatched: 12. The V gene's germline CDR1 is MNHNY and CDR2 SVGAGI (reference sequence). The CDR3 DNA follows: TGTGCCAGCAGTCCACAGGGGACCTCGACGGATGAGCAGTTCTTC. This gives the protein CASSPQGTSTDEQFF.

This clone was counted many times. The chain is built from TRBV6-6 and TRBJ1-1; no clear D gene. Germline CDR1 MNHNY, CDR2 SVGAGI (reference sequence). Trimming removed 0 bases from V and 3 bases from J, with 8 bases in between. The CDR3 covers 14 residues. CDR3 nucleotide sequence: TGTGCCAGCAGTTACTCGATCTCATACACTGAAGCTTTCTTT. This codes for CASSYSISYTEAFF.

This clone has a count of ten or more. CDR3 coding DNA: TGTGCCACCAGCAGAGTTGGGACCCCCACAGATACGCAGTATTTT. Its translation: CATSRVGTPTDTQYF. The chain links TRBV15 to TRBJ2-3; D possibly matches TRBD1 or TRBD2 (5 bases each). CDR1 and CDR2 from the germline V gene are LNHNV and YYDKDF (reference sequence). CDR3 length equals 15 residues. Deletions cut 1 base from V and 2 bases from J, with 10 bases between.

The chain links TRBV7-2 to TRBJ2-1; tentative D call: TRBD2 (6 bases). V lost 5 bases and J 5 bases, leaving 16 bases between the germline ends. Germline values: CDR1 SGHTA, CDR2 FQGNSA. The CDR3 spans 15 residues. The CDR3 region is CASSLRVLANNEQFF. In DNA form, the CDR3 reads TGTGCCAGCAGCCTCCGGGTACTAGCAAACAATGAGCAGTTCTTC.

This clone has more than one count but fewer than ten. The chain recombines TRBV7-3 with TRBJ2-3, with 9 positions matching TRBD2. Germline CDR1 reads SGHTA; CDR2 reads FQGTGA. V lost 4 bases to trimming and J lost 4 bases; unmatched junction nucleotides: 6. The CDR3 sequence is 15 residues long. CDR3 DNA sequence: TGTGCCAGCAGCTCATTAGCGGGAGAAGCAGATACGCAGTATTTT. Protein product: CASSSLAGEADTQYF.

Regarding this clone: This sample also contains other DNA sequences that code for the same CDR3. The V and J genes are TRBV7-9 and TRBJ1-4, with no clear D. CDR1 and CDR2 from the germline V gene are SEHNR and FQNEAQ (reference sequence). Deletions cut 1 base from V and 7 bases from J, with 13 bases between. The CDR3 has 15 amino acids. In DNA form, the CDR3 reads TGTGCCAGCAGCTTAGAGGCCGGGCGGGGTGAAAAACTGTTTTTT. As protein: CASSLEAGRGEKLFF.

This clone was seen a single time. A read error is likely here: a far larger clone is one base away. This chain joins TRBV19 and TRBJ1-5; 7 bases are shared with TRBD1. Per germline, CDR1 LNHDA and CDR2 SQIVND (reference sequence). The CDR3 sequence is 14 residues long. V was pared by 11 bases and J by 6 bases, with 13 bases of the junction left unmatched. The CDR3 sequence: CAGHRGLLGQPQHF. DNA for the CDR3: TGTGCCGGCCACAGGGGATTACTAGGTCAGCCCCAGCATTTT.

The chain combines TRBV7-2 with TRBJ2-3, with no clear D. The CDR3 runs 11 residues. V was trimmed by 6 bases and J by 8 bases, leaving 9 bases between them. Per the germline V gene, CDR1 is SGHTA and CDR2 is FQGNSA. The CDR3: CASSLGVTQYF. The CDR3, as DNA: TGTGCCAGCAGTCTTGGAGTTACGCAGTATTTT.

This clone was seen at least ten times. This chain links TRBV19 with TRBJ2-7; D remains unclear. This CDR3 comprises 13 residues. Germline V gene data show CDR1 as LNHDA and CDR2 as SQIVND (reference sequence). V lost 6 bases and J lost 0, with 9 bases in between. CDR3 in amino acids: CASRALSSYEQYF. CDR3 sequence (DNA): TGTGCCAGTAGGGCCTTGAGCTCCTACGAGCAGTACTTC.

The V gene is TRBV19, the J gene TRBJ2-1; TRBD2 aligns across 9 bases. Germline CDR1 LNHDA, CDR2 SQIVND (reference sequence). Unmatched junction bases numbered 14, after V lost 5 bases and J lost 6 bases. This CDR3 contains 17 residues. The CDR3 coding sequence is TGTGCCAGTAGTGTCGGACTAGCGACCAGCCGGGCCAATGAGCAGTTCTTC. Amino acids: CASSVGLATSRANEQFF.

The chain recombines TRBV7-8 with TRBJ2-7, with 11 positions matching TRBD2. Germline V gene sequence: CDR1 SGHVS, CDR2 FQNEAQ. V was pared by 2 bases and J by 9 bases, with 12 bases of the junction left unmatched. The CDR3 extends over 16 amino acids. CDR3 nucleotides: TGTGCCAGCAGCTTAAGGCCGACTAGCGGGAAGTCTTGGCAGTACTTC. This codes for CASSLRPTSGKSWQYF.

The V gene is TRBV7-2, the J gene TRBJ1-5; no reliable D call. The V end lost 2 bases, the J end lost 2 bases, and 10 bases lay between the germline ends. The germline V gene encodes CDR1 SGHTA and CDR2 FQGNSA. This CDR3 has 15 residues. The CDR3: CASSLYPGGNQPQHF. The DNA for the CDR3 is TGTGCCAGCAGCTTATACCCTGGTGGCAATCAGCCCCAGCATTTT.

This rearrangement joins TRBV5-4 to TRBJ1-2; 8 bases fit TRBD1. The CDR3 consists of 15 residues. Germline V gives CDR1 SGHNT, CDR2 YYREEE (reference sequence). With 4 bases clipped from V and 8 bases from J, the junction kept 13 bases outside the gene matches. The CDR3 here is CASSLGTGPRVGYTF. CDR3 coding DNA: TGTGCCAGCAGCCTAGGGACAGGTCCTCGGGTGGGCTACACCTTC.

The chain joins TRBV7-2 to TRBJ2-1; the D gene is possibly TRBD1 (6 bases). The V end lost 5 bases, the J end lost 12 bases, and 17 bases lay between the germline ends. Germline V gene lookup returns CDR1 SGHTA and CDR2 FQGNSA. The CDR3 extends over 13 amino acids. The CDR3 protein is CASSQAGVLGQFF. The DNA of the CDR3 is TGTGCCAGCAGCCAGGCAGGGGTGCTAGGGCAGTTCTTC.

V and J are TRBV4-1 and TRBJ2-7, with TRBD2 matching over 12 bases. This CDR3 has 15 amino acids. Germline CDR1 reads MGHRA; CDR2 reads YSYEKL. After removal of 1 base from V and 5 bases from J, the junction contained 3 bases not matched to a gene. CDR3 nucleotide sequence: TGCGCCAGCAGCCAAGTCACTAGCGGGAGGAACGAGCAGTACTTC. The encoded protein is CASSQVTSGRNEQYF.

The chain carries TRBV7-8 and TRBJ2-1, with TRBD2 identical over 13 bases. J was trimmed by 4 bases and V by 6 bases; bases with no gene match: 6. CDR3 length equals 16 residues. Germline lookup yields CDR1 SGHVS and CDR2 FQNEAQ. CDR3 sequence: CASSRTSGSLYNEQFF. CDR3 DNA: TGTGCCAGCAGTCGGACTAGCGGGAGTCTGTACAATGAGCAGTTCTTC.

In this sample, this clone turned up a few times. A read error likely explains this, since a far larger clone differs by one base. V and J are TRBV7-2 and TRBJ1-5; D ambiguous. The CDR3 is 15 residues long. Trimming cost V 1 base and J 4 bases, with 11 bases left between them. The germline V gene has CDR1 SGHTA and CDR2 FQGNSA. CDR3 region: CASSLGVSENQPQHF. The CDR3, as DNA: TGTGCCAGCAGCTTAGGGGTCAGTGAAAATCAGCCCCAGCATTTT.

V gene TRBV7-9 combines with J gene TRBJ2-1; 7 bases line up with TRBD1. The germline V gene encodes CDR1 SEHNR and CDR2 FQNEAQ (reference sequence). The V and J ends lost 5 bases and 7 bases, in that order; junction bases with no gene match: 11. The CDR3 totals 15 residues. CDR3 DNA sequence: TGTGCCAGCAGCCCTAGACAGGGCAGATTGAATGAGCAGTTCTTC. Encoded protein: CASSPRQGRLNEQFF. Combining the CDR3 with reference TRBV7-9 and TRBJ2-1 gives the whole variable domain DTGVSQNPRHKITKRGQNVTFRCDPISEHNRLYWYRQTLGQGPEFLTYFQNEAQLEKSRLLSDRFSAERPKGSFSTLEIQRTEQGDSAMYLCASSPRQGRLNEQFFGPGTRLTVL.

A note on this clone: A far bigger clonotype differs at one base, so this is likely a read error. J is TRBJ1-4 and V is TRBV30, with D possibly matching TRBD1 (5 bases). The V and J ends lost 0 bases and 8 bases respectively, with 16 bases between them. The CDR3 has 15 residues. Germline CDR1 GTSNPN, CDR2 SVGIG (reference sequence). CDR3 residues: CAWSVLRAMGEKLFF. The CDR3, as DNA: TGTGCCTGGAGTGTACTCAGGGCGATGGGCGAAAAACTGTTTTTT. Variable domain in full (rest from reference TRBV30 and TRBJ1-4): SQTIHQWPATLVQPVGSPLSLECTVEGTSNPNLYWYRQAAGRGLQLLFYSVGIGQISSEVPQNLSASRPQDRQFILSSKKLLLSDSGFYLCAWSVLRAMGEKLFFGSGTQLSVL.